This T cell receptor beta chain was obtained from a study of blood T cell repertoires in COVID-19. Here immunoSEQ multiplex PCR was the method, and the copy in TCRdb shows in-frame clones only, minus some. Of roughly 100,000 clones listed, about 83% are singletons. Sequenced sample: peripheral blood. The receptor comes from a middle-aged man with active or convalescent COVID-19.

The CDR3 loop is CASSHGYYNEQFF. CDR3 nucleotides: TGTGCCAGCAGCCACGGGTACTACAATGAGCAGTTCTTC. The rearrangement links TRBV3-1 (or the pseudogene TRBV3-2) to TRBJ2-1; D is unresolved. Trimming pared 3 bases from V and 3 bases from J, leaving 6 bases between. This CDR3 is 13 amino acids long. Looked up from germline, CDR1 is LGHDT and CDR2 is YNNKEL (reference sequence).